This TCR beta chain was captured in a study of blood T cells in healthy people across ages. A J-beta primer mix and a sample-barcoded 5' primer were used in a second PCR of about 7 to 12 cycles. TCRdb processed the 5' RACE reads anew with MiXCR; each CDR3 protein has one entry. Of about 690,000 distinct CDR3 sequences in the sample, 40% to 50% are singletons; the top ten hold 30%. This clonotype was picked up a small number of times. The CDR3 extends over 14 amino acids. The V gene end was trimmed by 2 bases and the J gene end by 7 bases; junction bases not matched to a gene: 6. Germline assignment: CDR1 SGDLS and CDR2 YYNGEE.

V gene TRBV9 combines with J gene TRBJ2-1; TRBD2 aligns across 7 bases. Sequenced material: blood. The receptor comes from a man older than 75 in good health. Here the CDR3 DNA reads TGTGCCAGCAGCGTCGGGGACTACCAAAATGAGCAGTTCTTC. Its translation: CASSVGDYQNEQFF.